This T cell receptor beta chain is drawn from a study of blood T cell repertoires in COVID-19. The CDR3 is 13 amino acids. Germline-derived CDR1 and CDR2 are MDHEN and SYDVKM. With V trimmed by 5 bases and J by 6 bases, 2 bases remained unmatched. This clone showed up just once. Clones were sequenced by immunoSEQ multiplex PCR, and TCRdb holds only the in-frame ones, with some missing. The repertoire includes under 120,000 clones, 70% to 90% of them detected once, and approximately 2.1% sits in the top ten. The sample taken for sequencing was peripheral blood. The sequence derives from a human donor in a cohort sampled during active COVID-19. The genes are TRBV28 and TRBJ1-5; the match to TRBD1 covers 9 bases. CDR3 sequence reads: CASSADRGQPQHF. The DNA for the CDR3 is TGTGCCAGCAGTGCGGACAGGGGTCAGCCCCAGCATTTT.